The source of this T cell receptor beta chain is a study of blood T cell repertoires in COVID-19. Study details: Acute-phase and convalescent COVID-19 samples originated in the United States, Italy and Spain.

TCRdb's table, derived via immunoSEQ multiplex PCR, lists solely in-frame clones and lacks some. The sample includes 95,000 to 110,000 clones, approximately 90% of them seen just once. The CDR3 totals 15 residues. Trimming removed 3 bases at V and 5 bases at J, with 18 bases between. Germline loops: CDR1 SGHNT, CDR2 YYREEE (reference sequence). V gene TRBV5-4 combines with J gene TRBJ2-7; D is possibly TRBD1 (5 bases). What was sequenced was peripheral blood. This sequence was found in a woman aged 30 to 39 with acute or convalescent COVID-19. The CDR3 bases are TGTGCCAGCAGCTCCTACTCACAGTGGGGCAACGAGCAGTACTTC. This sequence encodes CASSSYSQWGNEQYF.